This entry is about one T cell receptor beta chain. Its antigen is unidentified. MiXCR, applied by TCRdb to the 5' RACE reads, yields one record per CDR3 protein. The sample consists of more than 300,000 distinct CDR3 sequences, less than 10% of them appearing once. The CDR3 spans 13 residues. V was pared by 3 bases and J by 6 bases, with 2 bases of the junction left unmatched. The source of the sample is a study of CD8 T cells in ankylosing spondylitis. Study-wide findings and caveats: Blood from ankylosing spondylitis patients appeared to carry a characteristic roughly 8-variant TCR beta motif. There were earlier reports of some motif variants in reactive arthritis synovial fluid and blood. Researchers reportedly found disease-linked clones significantly enriched in matched ankylosing spondylitis synovial fluid.

The source is a male donor with ankylosing spondylitis. The chain is built from TRBV12-3 or TRBV12-4 and TRBJ2-3; TRBD2 matches at 8 bases. The sample was blood, either unsorted or a sorted T cell fraction (not recorded which). The CDR3 here is CASSFLAGDTQYF. In DNA, the CDR3 is TGTGCCAGCAGTTTTTTAGCGGGGGATACGCAGTATTTT.